A selection of T cell receptor beta chains follows, all from one sample in a study of identical twins. From the 5' RACE reads, TCRdb called clonotypes with MiXCR, one entry per CDR3 protein. The sample has 500,000 to 650,000 distinct CDR3 sequences, less than 9% seen once. This sample also appeared in a second study, on yellow fever vaccine responses in identical twins.

Sample: PBMCs. All receptors come from a woman aged 18-29 years in good health. Both conserved end residues are part of each CDR3. A D gene is named only where the DNA matches it firmly. Where a row states a size, it is once, few, many or the class of an expanded clone; other rows omit it.

j_gene	d_gene	abundance	v_gene	CDR3aa	CDR3nt
TRBJ2-7	TRBD1	-	TRBV2	CASTQGTGGTYEQYF	TGTGCCAGCACCCAGGGGACAGGGGGGACCTACGAGCAGTACTTC
TRBJ2-1	-	-	TRBV24-1	CATSINTPNEQFF	TGTGCCACCAGTATTAATACCCCCAATGAGCAGTTCTTC
TRBJ2-3	-	few	TRBV7-8	CASSLEGDATDTQYF	TGTGCCAGCAGCTTAGAAGGGGACGCCACAGATACGCAGTATTTT
TRBJ1-1	TRBD1	few	TRBV7-9	CASRPGQGVKRNTEAFF	TGTGCCAGCAGGCCGGGACAGGGGGTCAAAAGGAACACTGAAGCTTTCTTT
TRBJ2-3	TRBD2	-	TRBV7-6	CASSFASGGDGDTQYF	TGTGCCAGCAGCTTCGCTAGCGGGGGTGACGGGGATACGCAGTATTTT
TRBJ2-3	TRBD2	-	TRBV12-3/TRBV12-4	CASRPTSGGGSDTQYF	TGTGCCAGCAGACCGACTAGCGGGGGGGGGTCAGATACGCAGTATTTT
TRBJ2-1	TRBD1	-	TRBV6-1	CASWGQGTFNEQFF	TGTGCCAGCTGGGGACAGGGGACTTTCAATGAGCAGTTCTTC
TRBJ2-7	-	-	TRBV7-9	CASSLASLSYEQYF	TGTGCCAGCAGCTTAGCTTCCCTGTCCTACGAGCAGTACTTC
TRBJ2-2	-	few	TRBV29-1	CSAEDNTNTGELFF	TGCAGCGCCGAAGACAATACGAACACCGGGGAGCTGTTTTTT
TRBJ1-6	-	few	TRBV3-1	CASSPIVGAGQIYNSPLHF	TGTGCCAGCAGCCCGATCGTAGGTGCCGGACAGATCTATAATTCACCCCTCCACTTT
TRBJ2-1	-	many	TRBV4-1	CASSQAGSAVNEQFF	TGCGCCAGCAGCCAAGCAGGATCAGCGGTGAATGAGCAGTTCTTC
TRBJ2-3	-	-	TRBV4-1	CASSQDYQGFTDTQYF	TGCGCCAGCAGCCAAGATTATCAGGGTTTCACAGATACGCAGTATTTT
TRBJ1-4	-	-	TRBV12-3/TRBV12-4	CASSLRGRSEKLFF	TGTGCCAGCAGTTTACGAGGACGGTCTGAAAAACTGTTTTTT
TRBJ2-3	-	many	TRBV11-3	CASSLGLDADTQYF	TGTGCCAGCAGCTTAGGGCTAGATGCAGATACGCAGTATTTT
TRBJ2-7	TRBD1	few	TRBV28	CASVFRQGLSDEQYF	TGTGCCAGCGTGTTTCGACAGGGCCTTTCGGATGAGCAGTACTTC
TRBJ1-4	-	-	TRBV12-3/TRBV12-4	CASSLLVGVGEKLFF	TGTGCCAGCAGTTTATTGGTTGGGGTAGGAGAAAAACTGTTTTTT
TRBJ2-2	TRBD2	many	TRBV11-2	CASSVFWTSGSGTGDTGELFF	TGTGCCAGCAGCGTCTTTTGGACTAGCGGGTCTGGGACCGGGGACACCGGGGAGCTGTTTTTT
TRBJ1-3	-	-	TRBV11-2	CASSLERFSGNTIYF	TGTGCCAGCAGCTTAGAGCGGTTCTCTGGAAACACCATATATTTT
TRBJ2-5	-	few	TRBV12-3/TRBV12-4	CASSLRATAGETQYF	TGTGCCAGCAGTTTACGTGCAACAGCAGGAGAGACCCAGTACTTC
TRBJ2-7	TRBD2	-	TRBV15	CATSRERGPYEQYF	TGTGCCACCAGCAGGGAGCGGGGGCCTTATGAGCAGTACTTC
TRBJ1-4	-	-	TRBV12-5	CASGLTGTNEKLFF	TGTGCTAGTGGACTTACAGGGACTAATGAAAAACTGTTTTTT
TRBJ1-5	TRBD1	many	TRBV2	CASSSGTGGIQPQHF	TGTGCCAGCAGCTCCGGGACAGGGGGCATTCAGCCCCAGCATTTT
TRBJ2-1	TRBD1	few	TRBV4-1	CASSLGTGGIDEQFF	TGCGCCAGCAGCCTCGGGACAGGGGGCATCGATGAGCAGTTCTTC
TRBJ2-1	-	once	TRBV7-6	CASSLVPENNEQFF	TGTGCCAGCAGCTTAGTTCCGGAAAACAATGAGCAGTTCTTC
TRBJ1-1	-	-	TRBV20-1	CSAREKGRGTEAFF	TGCAGTGCTAGAGAGAAGGGGCGTGGCACTGAAGCTTTCTTT
TRBJ1-2	-	few	TRBV24-1	CATSGRGPQGYTF	TGTGCCACCAGTGGGCGAGGGCCCCAGGGCTACACCTTC
TRBJ1-5	-	many	TRBV28	CASSSGVNQPQHF	TGTGCCAGCAGTTCAGGGGTTAACCAGCCCCAGCATTTT
TRBJ2-1	-	few	TRBV5-1	CASSLEQSSYNEQFF	TGCGCCAGCAGCTTGGAACAGAGCTCCTACAATGAGCAGTTCTTC
TRBJ2-3	TRBD1	-	TRBV12-3/TRBV12-4	CASSSGGWGTDTQYF	TGTGCCAGCAGTTCAGGGGGATGGGGCACAGATACGCAGTATTTT
TRBJ2-1	TRBD2	many	TRBV11-2	CASSLERFLDGRADNEQFF	TGTGCCAGCAGCTTAGAGAGGTTTTTGGACGGGAGGGCCGACAATGAGCAGTTCTTC
TRBJ1-1	-	many	TRBV4-1	CASSQLLQDEAFF	TGCGCCAGCAGCCAGCTATTACAGGATGAAGCTTTCTTT
TRBJ2-1	-	many	TRBV24-1	CATTGKGVNEQFF	TGTGCCACCACCGGCAAGGGGGTAAATGAGCAGTTCTTC
TRBJ2-3	-	many	TRBV7-9	CASSLQGSDTQYF	TGTGCCAGCAGTTTGCAGGGCTCAGATACGCAGTATTTT
TRBJ2-3	TRBD1	-	TRBV27	CASREQGAGGTDTQYF	TGTGCCAGCAGGGAACAGGGGGCGGGAGGCACAGATACGCAGTATTTT
TRBJ2-4	TRBD2	-	TRBV4-2	CASSPLLLSAGGPHIQYF	TGTGCCAGCAGCCCCCTCCTACTGTCAGCGGGAGGGCCACACATTCAGTACTTC